The 23 T cell receptor beta chains given below trace back to one sample, sequenced in a study of blood T cell repertoires in COVID-19. Profiling relied on immunoSEQ multiplex PCR, and the TCRdb table lists in-frame clones only, not all of them. This sample has around 310,000 clones; 90% occur once, and the top ten carry about 1%. Sequenced input: peripheral blood. The source of these receptors is a woman in her 40s with COVID-19, enrolled during active disease.

V gene TRBV5-1 combines with J gene TRBJ1-4, with D hard to call. CDR1 SGHRS and CDR2 YFSETQ come from the germline V gene. CDR3 length equals 17 residues. V lost 4 bases to trimming and J lost 0 bases, with 16 bases between them. The CDR3 region has the DNA TGCGCCAGCAGCGCGGCCCCAGAAAAGGCAACTAATGAAAAACTGTTTTTT. The encoded protein is CASSAAPEKATNEKLFF.

This chain joins TRBV7-3 and TRBJ2-3, with TRBD2 matching over 10 bases. The CDR3 extends over 14 amino acids. Germline V lookup: CDR1 SGHTA, CDR2 FQGTGA. V dropped 7 bases and J dropped 6; count of bases not matched to a gene: 7. CDR3 sequence: CASNPAGGPDTQYF. The DNA of the CDR3 is TGTGCCAGCAATCCAGCGGGAGGGCCGGATACGCAGTATTTT.

The chain employs TRBV9 and TRBJ2-1; TRBD2 aligns across 8 bases. Trimming at V came to 0 bases and at J to 3 bases, leaving 8 bases not matched to a gene. This CDR3 has 17 amino acids. Looked up from germline, CDR1 is SGDLS and CDR2 is YYNGEE. CDR3 sequence reads: CASSVGGGREDYNEQFF. In DNA form, the CDR3 reads TGTGCCAGCAGCGTAGGAGGGGGGCGGGAGGACTACAATGAGCAGTTCTTC.

The J gene is TRBJ1-1, the V gene TRBV27, with 7 bases aligning to TRBD1. CDR1 is MNHEY and CDR2 is SMNVEV in the germline V gene (reference sequence). Germline trimming cut 7 bases from V and 4 bases from J; bases unmatched to any gene: 30. CDR3 length equals 21 residues. This CDR3 reads CASTKRYRGSILSRNVTEAFF. The CDR3, as DNA: TGTGCCAGCACTAAACGGTACAGGGGATCTATTTTGTCAAGGAACGTCACTGAAGCTTTCTTT.

The chain links TRBV18 to TRBJ1-1, with D unresolved. Germline values: CDR1 KGHSH, CDR2 LQKENI. The V end was cut by 2 bases, the J end by 4 bases, with 8 bases between. The CDR3 consists of 13 residues. CDR3 in amino acids: CASSPVGGTEAFF. CDR3 nucleotide sequence: TGTGCCAGCTCACCAGTTGGCGGCACTGAAGCTTTCTTT.

This rearrangement joins TRBV19 to TRBJ2-7; 7 positions agree with TRBD1. Per germline, CDR1 LNHDA and CDR2 SQIVND (reference sequence). The CDR3 covers 14 residues. After removal of 5 bases from V and 0 bases from J, the junction contained 4 bases not matched to a gene. DNA of the CDR3: TGTGCCAGTAGTCCTGGACAGGTCTCCTACGAGCAGTACTTC. This sequence encodes CASSPGQVSYEQYF.

This chain joins TRBV5-4 and TRBJ2-5; 7 bases align to TRBD1. CDR3 length equals 13 residues. Germline V gene lookup returns CDR1 SGHNT and CDR2 YYREEE (reference sequence). V was clipped by 7 bases and J by 2 bases; unmatched bases: 5. CDR3 in DNA: TGTGCCAGCCACCGGACAGGACAAGAGACCCAGTACTTC. Its protein product is CASHRTGQETQYF.

The V gene is TRBV28, the J gene TRBJ1-3; TRBD1 aligns across 8 bases. V was clipped by 3 bases and J by 2 bases; unmatched bases: 3. CDR1 is MDHEN, CDR2 SYDVKM, per germline. The CDR3 consists of 15 residues. This CDR3 reads CASSFLTGAGNTIYF. DNA of the CDR3: TGTGCCAGCAGTTTTTTGACAGGGGCTGGAAACACCATATATTTT.

The chain combines TRBV24-1 with TRBJ1-1, with TRBD1 identical over 10 bases. Trimming at V came to 2 bases and at J to 5 bases, leaving 4 bases not matched to a gene. Germline V gene sequence: CDR1 KGHDR, CDR2 SFDVKD. The CDR3 has 15 residues. CDR3 residues: CATSDSRTGGTEAFF. The CDR3 nucleotides read TGTGCCACCAGTGATTCCCGGACAGGGGGGACTGAAGCTTTCTTT.

As regards this clone: The junction shows a germline mismatch at one end, possibly a read error. This chain links TRBV27 with TRBJ1-2; 8 nucleotides align to TRBD1. Germline CDR1 MNHEY, CDR2 SMNVEV (reference sequence). CDR3 length: 17 residues. The CDR3 DNA reads as TGTGCCAGCATTTTATTATCGGGCAGGGGGCGAAACTATGGCTACACCTTC. Translation: CASILLSGRGRNYGYTF.

The chain combines TRBV28 with TRBJ2-7, with TRBD2 as a possible D gene (7 bases). The CDR3 runs 14 residues. V dropped 3 bases and J dropped 4 bases, with 13 bases sitting between them. CDR1 is MDHEN and CDR2 is SYDVKM in the germline V gene. CDR3 region: CASSFGGALYEQYF. In DNA, the CDR3 is TGTGCCAGCAGTTTTGGGGGGGCCCTTTACGAGCAGTACTTC. Combining the CDR3 with reference TRBV28 and TRBJ2-7 gives the whole variable domain DVKVTQSSRYLVKRTGEKVFLECVQDMDHENMFWYRQDPGLGLRLIYFSYDVKMKEKGDIPEGYSVSREKKERFSLILESASTNQTSMYLCASSFGGALYEQYFGPGTRLTVT.

Only one count was recorded for this clone. The chain joins TRBV9 to TRBJ2-5, with 7 bases lining up with TRBD2. The junction had 6 bases not matched to a gene; V was cut back by 3 bases and J by 4 bases. Germline lookup yields CDR1 SGDLS and CDR2 YYNGEE. The CDR3 is made up of 14 amino acids. The CDR3 nucleotides read TGTGCCAGCAGCGGCGGCGGGGGAGCAGAGACCCAGTACTTC. Protein product: CASSGGGGAETQYF.

The rearrangement links TRBV7-2 to TRBJ2-7, with TRBD2 matching 10 bases. Germline lookup yields CDR1 SGHTA and CDR2 FQGNSA. This CDR3 has 16 amino acids. Germline trimming cut 5 bases from V and 4 bases from J; bases unmatched to any gene: 11. The CDR3 loop is CASSPLGAGGPYEQYF. The CDR3 DNA reads TGTGCCAGCAGCCCCCTTGGAGCGGGAGGGCCTTACGAGCAGTACTTC.

The chain carries TRBV6-2 or TRBV6-3 and TRBJ1-1; 8 positions agree with TRBD1. V gave up 5 bases and J gave up 11 bases; unmatched junction bases: 7. There are 12 residues in the CDR3. Germline-derived CDR1 and CDR2 are MNHEY and SVGEGT. This CDR3 reads CASSHGQGRAFF. CDR3 in DNA: TGTGCCAGCAGTCACGGACAGGGTCGCGCTTTCTTT.

V and J are TRBV7-9 and TRBJ1-1; 7 nucleotides align to TRBD1. The junction had 11 bases not matched to a gene; V was cut back by 6 bases and J by 4 bases. This CDR3 region has 15 residues. The V gene's germline CDR1 is SEHNR and CDR2 FQNEAQ (reference sequence). The CDR3 bases are TGTGCCAGCAGACCGATCCCGGGACAGTCCACTGAAGCTTTCTTT. Encoded protein: CASRPIPGQSTEAFF.

V is TRBV10-3 and J is TRBJ2-7, with TRBD2 as a possible D gene (6 bases). CDR3 length: 13 residues. CDR1 is ENHRY, CDR2 SYGVKD, per germline. The V end lost 0 bases, the J end lost 6 bases, and 9 bases lay between the germline ends. CDR3 nucleotides: TGTGCCATCAGTGAGTCGGCGGGGTTCGAGCAGTACTTC. Translating gives CAISESAGFEQYF.

The table lists this clone with a few counts. The J gene is TRBJ1-2, the V gene TRBV4-1, with 10 bases fitting TRBD1. CDR3 length: 20 residues. Germline lookup yields CDR1 MGHRA and CDR2 YSYEKL. The junction had 23 bases not matched to a gene; V was cut back by 4 bases and J by 6 bases. The CDR3 coding sequence is TGCGCCAGCAGCCCGAAAGGGACAGGGGTAATGTGGAGTGCAAGGAATGGCTACACCTTC. Amino acid sequence: CASSPKGTGVMWSARNGYTF.

This rearrangement joins TRBV9 to TRBJ1-2; possibly TRBD1 for D (5 bases). This CDR3 has 17 amino acids. CDR1 is SGDLS and CDR2 is YYNGEE in the germline V gene. The V and J ends lost 0 bases and 4 bases respectively, with 19 bases between them. CDR3 sequence reads: CASSVAKGKDSFYGYTF. The DNA for the CDR3 is TGTGCCAGCAGCGTAGCTAAGGGGAAAGACAGCTTCTATGGCTACACCTTC.

This chain joins TRBV7-2 and TRBJ2-2, with 13 positions matching TRBD2. This CDR3 is built from 17 residues. The V segment lost 5 bases and the J segment 4 bases; nucleotides outside the gene matches: 7. Looked up from germline, CDR1 is SGHTA and CDR2 is FQGNSA. CDR3 DNA: TGTGCCAGCAGCCCCCGGACTAGCGGGGGCCCCACCGGGGAGCTGTTTTTT. The encoded protein is CASSPRTSGGPTGELFF.

The genes are TRBV6-5 and TRBJ1-6; D remains ambiguous. V lost 8 bases, J lost 7 bases, and 12 bases lay in between. This CDR3 has 13 amino acids. Germline loops: CDR1 MNHEY, CDR2 SVGAGI. DNA for the CDR3: TGTGCCAGCCGGGAGGGATTGAATTCACCCCTCCACTTT. Encoded protein: CASREGLNSPLHF.

The chain recombines TRBV30 with TRBJ1-2, with TRBD1 matching over 10 bases. There are 15 residues in the CDR3. Germline V gene lookup returns CDR1 GTSNPN and CDR2 SVGIG (reference sequence). V was clipped by 0 bases and J by 7 bases; unmatched bases: 8. This CDR3 reads CAWSVNIGTGVGYTF. The CDR3 nucleotides read TGTGCCTGGAGTGTCAACATTGGGACAGGGGTTGGCTACACCTTC.

This clone has only a few counts. This rearrangement joins TRBV3-1 (or the pseudogene TRBV3-2) to TRBJ2-3; 11 nucleotides agree with TRBD2. V lost 0 bases and J lost 3; bases outside the gene matches: 5. CDR3 length: 17 residues. Looked up from germline, CDR1 is LGHDT and CDR2 is YNNKEL (reference sequence). This CDR3 is CASSQESSGRGTDTQYF. CDR3 in DNA: TGTGCCAGCAGCCAAGAGAGTAGCGGGAGGGGAACAGATACGCAGTATTTT.

This clone was detected once. This chain links TRBV7-2 with TRBJ1-1; 10 bases map to TRBD1. Germline-derived CDR1 and CDR2 are SGHTA and FQGNSA. After removal of 8 bases from V and 4 bases from J, the junction contained 10 bases not matched to a gene. The length of the CDR3 is 15 residues. The CDR3: CASGRDRGAGTEAFF. The CDR3 nucleotides read TGTGCCAGCGGCCGGGACAGGGGCGCAGGCACTGAAGCTTTCTTT.